This T cell receptor beta chain was documented in a study of blood T cell repertoires in COVID-19. Across the whole study: Acute and convalescent COVID-19 specimens originated in the United States, Italy and Spain. PBMCs, B-cell-depleted T cells, or T cells were the source of the cDNA or gDNA that made up the material.

Profiled with immunoSEQ multiplex PCR; TCRdb holds only in-frame clones, not every one. The sample yields over 85,000 clones, around 90% seen once. During active infection, Seattle patients enrolled and were then monitored through disease. The CDR3 is 16 amino acids. The junction had 11 bases not matched to a gene; V was cut back by 6 bases and J by 5 bases. The germline V gene encodes CDR1 MNHEY and CDR2 SVGEGT. This receptor was taken from a woman in her forties or fifties with COVID-19, enrolled during active disease. The chain carries TRBV6-2 or TRBV6-3 and TRBJ2-7, with 12 bases that match TRBD1. What was sequenced was peripheral blood. The CDR3 nucleotides read TGTGCCAGCAGCAAAGGGACAGGGGGCCCTCGCGACGAGCAGTACTTC. As protein: CASSKGTGGPRDEQYF.